The entry that follows covers one T cell receptor (beta chain) sequence. What it recognizes is unknown. One entry per CDR3 protein results from TCRdb running MiXCR on the 5' RACE reads. The sample lists about 330,000 distinct CDR3 sequences, 9% to 15% occurring once. This record belongs to a study of identical twins. Study results and caveats: A partial confounding effect on zero-insertion analyses could come from invariant MAIT and iNKT cells.

Only healthy Caucasians were included as donors. These same data were also listed under a study on yellow fever vaccine responses in identical twins.

The specimen sequenced was CD8+ T cells sorted from blood. This TCR was sampled from a woman aged 18-29 years in good health.

The CDR3 DNA reads as TGTGCCAGCAGCTTAGCAGGGGGAAAGTCACCCCTCCACTTT. This codes for CASSLAGGKSPLHF. The rearrangement joins TRBV7-9 to TRBJ1-6; a weak D match, TRBD1 (6 bases). The V end was cut by 0 bases, the J end by 10 bases, with 10 bases between. The CDR3 contains 14 residues. Germline CDR1 SEHNR, CDR2 FQNEAQ (reference sequence). Full variable domain (outside the CDR3, taken from reference TRBV7-9 and TRBJ1-6): DTGVSQNPRHKITKRGQNVTFRCDPISEHNRLYWYRQTLGQGPEFLTYFQNEAQLEKSRLLSDRFSAERPKGSFSTLEIQRTEQGDSAMYLCASSLAGGKSPLHFGNGTRLTVT.